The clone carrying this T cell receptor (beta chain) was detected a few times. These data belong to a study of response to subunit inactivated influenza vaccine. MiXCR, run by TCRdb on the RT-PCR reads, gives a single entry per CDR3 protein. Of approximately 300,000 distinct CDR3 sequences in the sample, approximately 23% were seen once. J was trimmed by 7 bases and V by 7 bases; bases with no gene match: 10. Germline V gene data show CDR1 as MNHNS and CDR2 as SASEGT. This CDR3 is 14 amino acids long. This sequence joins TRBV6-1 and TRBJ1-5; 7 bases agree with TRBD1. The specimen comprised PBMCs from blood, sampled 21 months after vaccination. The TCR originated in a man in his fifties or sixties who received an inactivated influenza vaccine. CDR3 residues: CASKKTGRNQPQHF. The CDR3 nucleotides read TGTGCCAGCAAGAAGACAGGGCGGAACCAGCCCCAGCATTTT.